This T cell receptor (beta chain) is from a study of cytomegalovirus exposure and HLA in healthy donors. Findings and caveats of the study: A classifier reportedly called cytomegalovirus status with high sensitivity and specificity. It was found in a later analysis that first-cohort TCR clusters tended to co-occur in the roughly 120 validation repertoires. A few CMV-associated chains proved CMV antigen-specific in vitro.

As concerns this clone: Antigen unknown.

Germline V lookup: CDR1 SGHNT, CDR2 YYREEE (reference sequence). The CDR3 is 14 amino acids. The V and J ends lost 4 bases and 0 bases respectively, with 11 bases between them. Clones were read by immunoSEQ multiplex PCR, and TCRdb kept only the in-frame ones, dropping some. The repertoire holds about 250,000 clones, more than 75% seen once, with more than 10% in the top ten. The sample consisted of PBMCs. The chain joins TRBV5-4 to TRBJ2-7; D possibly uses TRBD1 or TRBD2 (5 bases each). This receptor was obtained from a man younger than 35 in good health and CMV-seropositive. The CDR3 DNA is TGTGCCAGCAGCGGGGACGGTAGCTCCTACGAGCAGTACTTC. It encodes CASSGDGSSYEQYF. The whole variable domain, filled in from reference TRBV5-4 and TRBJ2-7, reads ETGVTQSPTHLIKTRGQQVTLRCSSQSGHNTVSWYQQALGQGPQFIFQYYREEENGRGNFPPRFSGLQFPNYSSELNVNALELDDSALYLCASSGDGSSYEQYFGPGTRLTVT.